Below are 23 T cell receptor beta chains sequenced from a single sample in a study of CD8+ T cells in alopecia areata. The authors extracted RNA and reverse transcribed it into cDNA as the sequencing template. Clones were read by immunoSEQ multiplex PCR, and TCRdb kept only the in-frame ones, dropping some. The profile shows about 150,000 clones, 62% of them singletons. The sequenced material came from CD8+ T cells sorted from blood. The receptor source for this set is a human donor in good health.

The genes are TRBV2 and TRBJ1-4; no definite D call. Germline loops: CDR1 SNHLY, CDR2 FYNNEI. The V end lost 6 bases, the J end lost 5 bases, and 16 bases lay between the germline ends. CDR3 size: 15 residues. The CDR3 sequence: CASSATPRLNEKLFF. The CDR3 coding sequence is TGTGCCAGCAGCGCAACGCCGAGGTTGAATGAAAAACTGTTTTTT.

This clone was picked up a small number of times. This rearrangement joins TRBV29-1 to TRBJ2-1; 16 nucleotides line up with TRBD2. Germline-derived CDR1 and CDR2 are SQVTM and ANQGSEA. The CDR3 has 18 residues. The V and J ends lost 6 bases and 6 bases, in that order; junction bases with no gene match: 14. The CDR3 coding sequence is TGCAGCGTAGAAACCGGGACTAGCGGGAGGGCCCCCCCCAATGAGCAGTTCTTC. Its translation: CSVETGTSGRAPPNEQFF.

The chain recombines TRBV11-2 with TRBJ2-1; D might be TRBD1 or TRBD2, each matching 5 bases. V lost 2 bases and J 8 bases, leaving 10 bases between the germline ends. The germline V gene has CDR1 SGHAT and CDR2 FQNNGV. This CDR3 spans 13 amino acids. The CDR3 loop is CASSLYLGDEQFF. The CDR3 bases are TGTGCCAGCAGCTTATATTTGGGGGATGAGCAGTTCTTC.

The CDR3 region is CASSLVETQYF. The CDR3 DNA is TGTGCCAGCAGTTTAGTCGAGACCCAGTACTTC. V is TRBV27 and J is TRBJ2-5; D not certain. The CDR3 sequence is 11 residues long. V was pared by 2 bases and J by 5 bases, with 3 bases between. Germline CDR1 is MNHEY and CDR2 is SMNVEV (reference sequence).

This clone appeared a single time. V usage is TRBV7-2 and J usage is TRBJ2-5; 7 bases line up with TRBD1. V lost 3 bases, J lost 5 bases, and 9 bases stayed unmatched. The CDR3 runs to 15 residues. Germline V lookup: CDR1 SGHTA, CDR2 FQGNSA. CDR3 region: CASSFRTGTMETQYF. CDR3 bases: TGTGCCAGCAGCTTTCGGACAGGCACCATGGAGACCCAGTACTTC.

Comments on this clone: In the same sample, other DNA sequences code for this CDR3. This rearrangement joins TRBV29-1 to TRBJ2-7; D not certain. The CDR3 consists of 12 residues. Trimming cost V 4 bases and J 3 bases, with 10 bases left between them. Germline loops: CDR1 SQVTM, CDR2 ANQGSEA. CDR3 in amino acids: CSVVAGNYEQYF. In DNA form, the CDR3 reads TGCAGCGTTGTGGCAGGAAACTACGAGCAGTACTTC.

This clone showed up just once. The V gene is TRBV7-9, the J gene TRBJ2-1, with TRBD2 identical over 7 bases. The germline gives CDR1 SEHNR, CDR2 FQNEAQ (reference sequence). V gave up 4 bases and J gave up 7 bases; unmatched junction bases: 10. This CDR3 is 15 amino acids long. CDR3 coding DNA: TGTGCCAGCAGCTCCACACGGACTAGTAGTAATGAGCAGTTCTTC. As protein: CASSSTRTSSNEQFF. Drawing the rest from reference TRBV7-9 and TRBJ2-1, the complete variable domain is DTGVSQNPRHKITKRGQNVTFRCDPISEHNRLYWYRQTLGQGPEFLTYFQNEAQLEKSRLLSDRFSAERPKGSFSTLEIQRTEQGDSAMYLCASSSTRTSSNEQFFGPGTRLTVL.

The chain employs TRBV30 and TRBJ2-7; D gene uncertain. Germline V gene data show CDR1 as GTSNPN and CDR2 as SVGIG (reference sequence). The CDR3 loop spans 13 amino acids. V lost 2 bases to trimming and J lost 3 bases, with 11 bases between them. CDR3 region: CAWSPGGRYEQYF. As DNA, the CDR3 is TGTGCCTGGAGTCCGGGCGGCCGCTACGAGCAGTACTTC.

This clone turned up a few times. In the same sample, other DNA sequences code for this CDR3. The chain couples TRBV29-1 to TRBJ1-1; D is unresolved. There are 11 residues in the CDR3. The ends were cut back, 6 bases at V and 2 bases at J, with 7 bases in the middle. The germline V gene has CDR1 SQVTM and CDR2 ANQGSEA. As DNA, the CDR3 is TGCAGCGTCGAGGGTAACACTGAAGCTTTCTTT. The encoded protein is CSVEGNTEAFF.

This chain uses TRBV7-9 with TRBJ2-7; 9 bases map to TRBD1. The CDR3 runs 15 residues. Germline CDR1 is SEHNR and CDR2 is FQNEAQ (reference sequence). J was trimmed by 2 bases and V by 4 bases; bases with no gene match: 6. The CDR3 bases are TGTGCCAGCAGCTCCTCCGACAGGGGGACCTACGAGCAGTACTTC. Its protein product is CASSSSDRGTYEQYF.

The chain joins TRBV7-6 to TRBJ2-4; D tentatively reads TRBD1 or TRBD2 (5 bases each). The length of the CDR3 is 16 residues. The germline V gene encodes CDR1 SGHVS and CDR2 FNYEAQ. Trimming cost V 5 bases and J 3 bases, with 17 bases left between them. The CDR3 DNA reads as TGTGCCAGCAGCCCCGACCTTCGGGGCCTCAAAAACATTCAGTACTTC. It codes for CASSPDLRGLKNIQYF.

The chain links TRBV29-1 to TRBJ2-1; maybe TRBD1 (6 bases). The germline V gene has CDR1 SQVTM and CDR2 ANQGSEA. CDR3 length: 14 residues. V was clipped by 3 bases and J by 2 bases, with 11 bases between them. CDR3 in amino acids: CSVEGAGAYNEQFF. The CDR3 DNA follows: TGCAGCGTTGAGGGGGCAGGGGCCTACAATGAGCAGTTCTTC.

The CDR3 coding sequence is TGTGCCAGCAGCTTAACGAGGGGAGCCTACGAGCAGTACTTC. It translates to CASSLTRGAYEQYF. The chain joins TRBV13 to TRBJ2-7; D is possibly TRBD1 or TRBD2 (5 bases each). The CDR3 is 14 residues long. Germline V gene lookup returns CDR1 PRHDT and CDR2 FYEKMQ (reference sequence). Trimming removed 2 bases at V and 2 bases at J, with 10 bases between. Full variable domain (remainder filled in from reference TRBV13 and TRBJ2-7): AAGVIQSPRHLIKEKRETATLKCYPIPRHDTVYWYQQGPGQDPQFLISFYEKMQSDKGSIPDRFSAQQFSDYHSELNMSSLELGDSALYFCASSLTRGAYEQYFGPGTRLTVT.

The chain's CDR3 is CIGTEGNIQYF. The CDR3 region has the DNA TGCATAGGGACAGAAGGAAACATTCAGTACTTC. V is TRBV29-1 and J is TRBJ2-4; 7 bases match TRBD1. The CDR3 spans 11 residues. Germline V gives CDR1 SQVTM, CDR2 ANQGSEA.

This clone was seen a single time. V usage is TRBV9 and J usage is TRBJ2-7, with D perhaps TRBD2 (6 bases). CDR3 size: 14 residues. Germline V lookup: CDR1 SGDLS, CDR2 YYNGEE. Trimming removed 0 bases from V and 5 bases from J, with 12 bases in between. The CDR3 DNA reads TGTGCCAGCAGCGTAGACGGTCGGGGGAACGAGCAGTACTTC. Protein: CASSVDGRGNEQYF.

This clone was detected once. The rearrangement joins TRBV25-1 to TRBJ2-3; 9 nucleotides agree with TRBD2. The ends lost 8 bases at V and 2 bases at J; junction bases unmatched: 5. Germline CDR1 is MGHDK and CDR2 is SYGVNS. The CDR3 spans 14 residues. The chain's CDR3 is CASRLADTTDTQYF. CDR3 sequence (DNA): TGTGCCAGCCGACTAGCGGACACCACAGATACGCAGTATTTT.

This clone was seen a handful of times. V gene TRBV4-1 combines with J gene TRBJ2-7, with D perhaps assigned TRBD1 or TRBD2 (5 bases each). CDR3 length equals 16 residues. Trimming took off 1 base at V and 0 bases at J, with 13 bases between the two ends. Germline CDR1 is MGHRA and CDR2 is YSYEKL. The CDR3, as DNA: TGCGCCAGCAGCCAAGCGAGGGGCACGGACTCCTACGAGCAGTACTTC. Translated, it gives CASSQARGTDSYEQYF.

This clone was seen only a few times. V and J are TRBV5-1 and TRBJ2-7; D is ambiguous. CDR3 length: 9 residues. Germline V gives CDR1 SGHRS, CDR2 YFSETQ. Trimming shortened V by 3 bases and J by 5 bases, and 0 bases separated the two germline ends. The CDR3 loop reads CASSYEQYF. CDR3 nucleotide sequence: TGCGCCAGCAGCTACGAGCAGTACTTC.

This clone has just a few counts. This chain links TRBV23-1 with TRBJ2-3; 8 bases align to TRBD2. TRBV23-1 is an open reading frame, and its role is uncertain. The ends lost 4 bases at V and 3 bases at J; junction bases unmatched: 9. This CDR3 is built from 16 residues. The DNA for the CDR3 is TGCGCCAGCAGTCCCCCGACACCGGGAGGGACAGATACGCAGTATTTT. Translating gives CASSPPTPGGTDTQYF.

The V and J genes are TRBV6-6 and TRBJ2-5; D ambiguous. The V and J ends lost 0 bases and 4 bases respectively, with 3 bases between them. The length of the CDR3 is 12 residues. From germline, CDR1 is MNHNY and CDR2 SVGAGI (reference sequence). CDR3 in amino acids: CASSYSIETQYF. The CDR3 DNA follows: TGTGCCAGCAGTTACTCTATAGAGACCCAGTACTTC.

This chain uses TRBV29-1 with TRBJ2-1; TRBD2 matches 8 bases. This CDR3 contains 16 residues. The J segment lost 4 bases and the V segment lost 1 base, leaving 9 bases of the junction unmatched. Looked up from germline, CDR1 is SQVTM and CDR2 is ANQGSEA. CDR3 sequence: CSVEGAGGLEYNEQFF. The DNA for the CDR3 is TGCAGCGTTGAAGGTGCTGGGGGACTAGAATACAATGAGCAGTTCTTC.

This clone was found a few times. The V gene is TRBV2, the J gene TRBJ2-7; no clear D. This CDR3 has 11 amino acids. Trimming took 4 bases from V and 3 from J, leaving 4 bases between them. Germline V gene data show CDR1 as SNHLY and CDR2 as FYNNEI. CDR3 in amino acids: CASSGVYEQYF. CDR3 bases: TGTGCCAGCAGTGGGGTCTACGAGCAGTACTTC.

The DNA for the CDR3 is TGTGCCAGCAGTTTAATTTCCGCAGATACGCAGTATTTT. Protein product: CASSLISADTQYF. The V call is TRBV27, the J call TRBJ2-3; D is undetermined. Germline lookup yields CDR1 MNHEY and CDR2 SMNVEV (reference sequence). The CDR3 runs to 13 residues. V was cut by 2 bases and J by 4 bases, with 7 bases left in between.